The entry that follows covers one T cell receptor (beta chain) sequence. Its matching antigen is unknown. TCRdb ran MiXCR on the reads and lists one entry per CDR3 protein. Here the sample spans some 160,000 distinct CDR3 sequences, roughly 15% being singletons. These data come from a study of T cell repertoires in cytomegalovirus infection. Study-level background: Matching HLA type and CMV infection were both indicated by public TCR beta signatures.

Regarding the study as a whole: HLA-C-restricted CMV clonotypes gave the most frequent clonotype in two of eight donors. Summed frequency of shared TCR beta families picked out CMV carriers who also had the relevant HLA.

The CDR3 has 13 amino acids. V was pared by 7 bases and J by 1 base, with 10 bases between. This sequence originates from a human donor in good health (CMV status not recorded). Some clones in this sample may be carry-over from other donors' samples. Input material: CD8+ T cells from PBMCs. The rearrangement links TRBV12-3 or TRBV12-4 to TRBJ1-1; the D is unclear. In DNA form, the CDR3 reads TGTGCCAGCACTAGACTGGAGAACACTGAAGCTTTCTTT. Protein: CASTRLENTEAFF.